This entry is about one TCR beta chain. Its target is unknown. The sample is drawn from a study of cytomegalovirus exposure and HLA in healthy donors. Researchers ran the PCR with 60 Vbeta and 13 Jbeta primers. Measured with immunoSEQ multiplex PCR; TCRdb has only the in-frame clones, and not every one. There are about 80,000 clones in the sample; 80% occur only once, and 32% lies in the top ten. The germline V gene encodes CDR1 MNHNS and CDR2 SASEGT. Trimming at V came to 8 bases and at J to 5 bases, leaving 7 bases not matched to a gene. The CDR3 covers 14 residues. Study conclusions and caveats: Analyses of presence and absence presupposed an approximately uniform sequencing depth across donors. Upon later analysis, TCR association rates were observed to vary by HLA locus, being highest for DRB1 and lowest for HLA-C. What a later analysis showed was that several of the most significant clusters appeared linked to common viral pathogens. CMV serostatus stood as the only immune exposure information on hand.

The rearrangement links TRBV6-1 to TRBJ2-7, with 12 bases fitting TRBD2. The clonotype originates from a man in his fifties in good health and CMV-seropositive. The sample was PBMCs. The CDR3 sequence: CASSRLAGEHEQYF. For the CDR3, the DNA is TGTGCCAGCTCGAGACTAGCGGGGGAACACGAGCAGTACTTC.